This T cell receptor beta chain originates from a study of untreated major depressive disorder. Sequencing was performed with immunoSEQ multiplex PCR; in TCRdb, only in-frame clones are kept and a portion is missing. The repertoire consists of 15,000 to 20,000 clones, with roughly 84% occurring once and the leading ten covering about 0.8%. The sequence derives from a woman aged 25 to 39 in good health. Sequencing input: CD4+ T cells from PBMCs.

The DNA of the CDR3 is TGTGCCAGCAGCTTAGTTGGGATGAGGGTAGATACGCAGTATTTT. Amino acid sequence: CASSLVGMRVDTQYF. The chain links TRBV7-2 to TRBJ2-3; D might be TRBD2 (5 bases). The V end lost 1 base, the J end lost 5 bases, and 13 bases lay between the germline ends. This CDR3 has 15 amino acids. Germline V gene lookup returns CDR1 SGHTA and CDR2 FQGNSA.